The 27 T cell receptor beta chains listed next were all sequenced from one sample in a study of blood T cell repertoires in COVID-19. Sequencing was performed with immunoSEQ multiplex PCR; in TCRdb, only in-frame clones are kept and a portion is missing. This sample has 120,000 or so clones, with almost 90% found just once. The sequenced material came from peripheral blood. These receptor sequences come from a woman aged 60-70 years with COVID-19, enrolled during active disease.

The J gene is TRBJ1-1, the V gene TRBV5-6, with D possibly being TRBD1 (5 bases). Per germline, CDR1 SGHDT and CDR2 YYEEEE. V was shortened by 2 bases and J by 5 bases, with 10 bases between the two germline ends. This CDR3 region has 13 residues. The CDR3 DNA reads as TGTGCCAGCAGCTTAATTCAGGGAACTGAAGCTTTCTTT. Protein: CASSLIQGTEAFF.

The J gene is TRBJ1-1, the V gene TRBV2; unclear D gene. From germline, CDR1 is SNHLY and CDR2 FYNNEI. This CDR3 spans 14 amino acids. The germline V and J ends were trimmed by 8 bases and 4 bases, with 17 bases remaining between them. This chain's CDR3 is CASRLVGEATEAFF. The CDR3 coding sequence is TGTGCCAGCCGCCTAGTCGGGGAGGCCACTGAAGCTTTCTTT.

This clone was counted a few times. The V and J genes are TRBV12-5 and TRBJ2-3; D is uncertain. V lost 5 bases and J 2 bases, leaving 8 bases between the germline ends. CDR1 is LGHNT, CDR2 FRNRAP, per germline. CDR3 size: 13 residues. Here the CDR3 DNA reads TGTGCTAGTGGTCCCGGGTTCACAGATACGCAGTATTTT. Its protein product is CASGPGFTDTQYF.

This chain joins TRBV4-1 and TRBJ2-7, with a possible D match to TRBD2 (7 bases). The CDR3 is made up of 18 amino acids. Germline CDR1 is MGHRA and CDR2 is YSYEKL. V was cut by 0 bases and J by 6 bases, with 24 bases left in between. For the CDR3, the DNA is TGCGCCAGCAGCCAAGACGGGGGGAAACTAGGGGGTTTTTTCGAGCAGTACTTC. It encodes CASSQDGGKLGGFFEQYF.

J is TRBJ2-1 and V is TRBV4-1, with 11 bases fitting TRBD2. Germline CDR1 is MGHRA and CDR2 is YSYEKL. The CDR3 totals 20 residues. V shed 4 bases and J 8 bases; nucleotides not matched to a gene: 22. CDR3 sequence (DNA): TGCGCCAGCAGCCCCCAGTTTAGGCTAGCGGGGGGTCTAGGGGCGGATGAGCAGTTCTTC. It translates to CASSPQFRLAGGLGADEQFF.

The CDR3 sequence is CASRTDSPYEQYF. The DNA of the CDR3 is TGTGCCAGCAGGACTGACAGCCCCTACGAGCAGTACTTC. The chain has TRBV6-5 and TRBJ2-7, with a possible D match to TRBD1 (5 bases). CDR1 and CDR2 (germline): MNHEY, SVGAGI. Trimming removed 6 bases from V and 2 bases from J, with 11 bases in between. This CDR3 has 13 residues.

The genes are TRBV11-3 and TRBJ2-2; no clear D gene. Germline loops: CDR1 SGHNT, CDR2 YENEEA. The CDR3 extends over 13 amino acids. V was clipped by 1 base and J by 7 bases, with 7 bases between them. This chain's CDR3 is CASSLAYYGELFF. The CDR3 region has the DNA TGTGCCAGCAGCTTAGCTTACTACGGGGAGCTGTTTTTT.

The V gene is TRBV9, the J gene TRBJ1-4; TRBD1 matches 8 bases. CDR1 and CDR2 from the germline V gene are SGDLS and YYNGEE. J was trimmed by 7 bases and V by 0 bases; bases with no gene match: 11. The CDR3 covers 17 residues. CDR3 region: CASSVGRGTGFGEKLFF. CDR3 nucleotides: TGTGCCAGCAGCGTAGGGAGGGGGACAGGATTTGGTGAAAAACTGTTTTTT.

The chain links TRBV19 to TRBJ1-1; D unresolved. The CDR3 is 12 residues long. CDR1 and CDR2 from the germline V gene are LNHDA and SQIVND (reference sequence). V lost 5 bases and J lost 8, with 12 bases in between. Here the CDR3 DNA reads TGTGCCAGTAGTCTTAGACAAGGAGAAGCTTTCTTT. Its protein product is CASSLRQGEAFF.

This chain links TRBV7-9 with TRBJ2-7; TRBD1 matches 10 bases. From germline, CDR1 is SEHNR and CDR2 FQNEAQ (reference sequence). This CDR3 has 14 amino acids. The J segment lost 7 bases and the V segment lost 3 bases, leaving 6 bases of the junction unmatched. CDR3 nucleotides: TGTGCCAGCAGCTTGACAGGGGGCGCGAAGGAGCAGTACTTC. Its protein product is CASSLTGGAKEQYF.

The chain couples TRBV29-1 to TRBJ1-2; 7 bases map to TRBD1. After removal of 7 bases from V and 4 bases from J, the junction contained 0 bases not matched to a gene. This CDR3 is 10 amino acids long. CDR1 is SQVTM and CDR2 is ANQGSEA in the germline V gene. DNA of the CDR3: TGCAGCGCAGGGGGCTATGGCTACACCTTC. Encoded protein: CSAGGYGYTF.

The chain links TRBV5-8 to TRBJ1-2, with a tentative D call TRBD1 (5 bases). Trimming took off 0 bases at V and 0 bases at J, with 12 bases between the two ends. CDR3 size: 16 residues. CDR1 is SGHTS, CDR2 YDEGEE, per germline. This chain's CDR3 is CASSLEGTSTNYGYTF. CDR3 nucleotide sequence: TGTGCCAGCAGCTTGGAGGGGACTTCAACTAACTATGGCTACACCTTC.

This chain uses TRBV29-1 with TRBJ1-2; the D is unclear. The V gene's germline CDR1 is SQVTM and CDR2 ANQGSEA. This CDR3 spans 12 amino acids. V was shortened by 2 bases and J by 2 bases, with 6 bases between the two germline ends. The CDR3 DNA follows: TGCAGCGTTGAAACGGGGAACTATGGCTACACCTTC. It codes for CSVETGNYGYTF.

The chain recombines TRBV5-1 with TRBJ2-2; TRBD2 matches at 9 bases. In germline, CDR1 is SGHRS, CDR2 YFSETQ. The V gene end was trimmed by 4 bases and the J gene end by 7 bases; junction bases not matched to a gene: 5. The CDR3 sequence is 14 residues long. CDR3 bases: TGCGCCAGCAGCGGTAGCGGGGGCGGCGGGGAGCTGTTTTTT. Protein: CASSGSGGGGELFF.

The chain carries TRBV2 and TRBJ1-6; D gene uncertain. V dropped 2 bases and J dropped 0 bases, with 11 bases sitting between them. The germline V gene has CDR1 SNHLY and CDR2 FYNNEI. This CDR3 is built from 17 residues. CDR3 coding DNA: TGTGCCAGCAGTGAATTGGCAGGCATCTCCTATAATTCACCCCTCCACTTT. Encoded protein: CASSELAGISYNSPLHF.

This chain joins TRBV11-3 and TRBJ2-2; no reliable D call. Germline values: CDR1 SGHNT, CDR2 YENEEA. Between the trimmed V and J ends, which lost 3 bases and 3 bases, there was a span of 17 bases. The CDR3 is 17 amino acids. The CDR3 sequence is CASSFRIGADYTGELFF. The CDR3 DNA reads TGTGCCAGCAGCTTTCGGATTGGCGCAGACTACACCGGGGAGCTGTTTTTT.

The count of this clone is one. The gene calls are TRBV4-3 and TRBJ2-7; TRBD1 matches at 7 bases. V trimming: 0 bases; J trimming: 3 bases; junction bases outside the gene matches: 5. The CDR3 is 15 amino acids. From germline, CDR1 is LGHNA and CDR2 YSLEER. CDR3 DNA: TGCGCCAGCAGCCAAGAACAGGGGCACTACTACGAGCAGTACTTC. Translating gives CASSQEQGHYYEQYF.

The rearrangement uses TRBV29-1 and TRBJ1-1, with TRBD1 as a possible D gene (5 bases). The ends were cut back, 7 bases at V and 5 bases at J, with 17 bases in the middle. Germline lookup yields CDR1 SQVTM and CDR2 ANQGSEA. This CDR3 has 13 amino acids. The CDR3 DNA sequence: TGCAGCGGCCTCAGACAGAGAGATACTGAAGCTTTCTTT. Its protein product is CSGLRQRDTEAFF.

The chain couples TRBV7-2 to TRBJ1-2; D is uncertain. The CDR3 has 14 residues. Trimming stripped 5 bases from V and 3 bases from J, with 13 bases between. Germline CDR1 is SGHTA and CDR2 is FQGNSA. CDR3 residues: CASSPAGGHYGYTF. CDR3 DNA: TGTGCCAGCAGCCCAGCGGGAGGACACTATGGCTACACCTTC. The full variable domain, rest sourced from reference TRBV7-2 and TRBJ1-2, is GAGVSQSPSNKVTEKGKDVELRCDPISGHTALYWYRQSLGQGLEFLIYFQGNSAPDKSGLPSDRFSAERTGGSVSTLTIQRTQQEDSAVYLCASSPAGGHYGYTFGSGTRLTVV.

V is TRBV6-2 or TRBV6-3 and J is TRBJ1-1, with D possibly matching TRBD1 (6 bases). Germline-derived CDR1 and CDR2 are MNHEY and SVGEGT. V lost 4 bases and J lost 7, with 7 bases in between. The CDR3 extends over 11 amino acids. CDR3 DNA: TGTGCCAGCAGTTCAGGGGATGAAGCTTTCTTT. Protein product: CASSSGDEAFF.

This rearrangement joins TRBV7-2 to TRBJ1-3; a possible D gene is TRBD1 (5 bases). V gave up 2 bases and J gave up 9 bases, with 14 bases separating them. The germline V gene has CDR1 SGHTA and CDR2 FQGNSA. The CDR3 length is 14 residues. CDR3 nucleotide sequence: TGTGCCAGCAGCTTACACGGCCAGGGTGGCACCATATATTTT. Translating it yields CASSLHGQGGTIYF.

The V and J genes are TRBV3-1 (or the pseudogene TRBV3-2) and TRBJ1-6, with TRBD1 identical over 10 bases. The CDR3 covers 15 residues. Germline CDR1 reads LGHDT; CDR2 reads YNNKEL (reference sequence). The ends lost 5 bases at V and 10 bases at J; junction bases unmatched: 8. The CDR3 loop reads CASSTPGTGDSPLHF. In DNA, the CDR3 is TGTGCCAGCAGCACTCCCGGGACAGGGGACTCACCCCTCCACTTT.

J is TRBJ1-5 and V is TRBV19; 9 bases map to TRBD1. Germline-derived CDR1 and CDR2 are LNHDA and SQIVND (reference sequence). Germline trimming cut 11 bases from V and 3 bases from J; bases unmatched to any gene: 8. The CDR3 covers 14 residues. The CDR3 protein is CAGRDRASNQPQHF. Written as DNA, the CDR3 is TGTGCCGGCCGGGACAGGGCCTCCAATCAGCCCCAGCATTTT.

The chain carries TRBV7-9 and TRBJ1-1; 7 bases line up with TRBD1. CDR1 and CDR2 (germline): SEHNR, FQNEAQ (reference sequence). This CDR3 comprises 13 residues. Germline trimming cut 5 bases from V and 4 bases from J; bases unmatched to any gene: 4. The CDR3 sequence: CASSVDRATEAFF. The CDR3 nucleotides are TGTGCCAGCAGCGTCGACAGGGCCACTGAAGCTTTCTTT.

The rearrangement uses TRBV6-2 or TRBV6-3 and TRBJ2-1, with a tentative D call TRBD1 (7 bases). Trimming removed 2 bases at V and 4 bases at J, with 15 bases between. Germline V gene sequence: CDR1 MNHEY, CDR2 SVGEGT. The CDR3 runs 16 residues. CDR3 region: CASSYLGGQTYNEQFF. The CDR3 nucleotides read TGTGCCAGCAGTTACCTGGGGGGACAGACATACAATGAGCAGTTCTTC.

The rearrangement joins TRBV11-1 to TRBJ2-1, with 8 bases identical to TRBD1. Germline CDR1 reads SGHAT; CDR2 reads FQDESV (reference sequence). The CDR3 runs 15 residues. V was pared by 5 bases and J by 0 bases, with 3 bases of the junction left unmatched. CDR3 coding DNA: TGTGCCAGCAGCCCTCAGGGGGCCTCCTACAATGAGCAGTTCTTC. As protein: CASSPQGASYNEQFF.

This rearrangement joins TRBV21-1 to TRBJ1-4; TRBD1, the table's D call, was not compared with the DNA. TRBV21-1 is labeled a pseudogene. CDR3 length: 15 amino acids. This chain's CDR3 is CASSARGTGNEKLFF. The CDR3 DNA follows: TGTGCCAGCAGCGCCCGGGGGACAGGGAATGAAAAACTGTTTTTT.